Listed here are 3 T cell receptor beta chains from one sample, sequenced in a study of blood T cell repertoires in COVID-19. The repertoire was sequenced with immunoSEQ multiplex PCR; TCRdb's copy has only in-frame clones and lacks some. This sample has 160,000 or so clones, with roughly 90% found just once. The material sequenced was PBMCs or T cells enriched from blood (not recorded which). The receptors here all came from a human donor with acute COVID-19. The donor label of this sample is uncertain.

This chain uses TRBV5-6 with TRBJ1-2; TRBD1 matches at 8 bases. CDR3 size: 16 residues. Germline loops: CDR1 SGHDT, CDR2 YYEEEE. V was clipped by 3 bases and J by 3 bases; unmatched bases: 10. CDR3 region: CASSSYDRGEDYGYTF. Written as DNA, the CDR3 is TGTGCCAGCAGCTCGTACGACAGGGGTGAAGACTATGGCTACACCTTC.

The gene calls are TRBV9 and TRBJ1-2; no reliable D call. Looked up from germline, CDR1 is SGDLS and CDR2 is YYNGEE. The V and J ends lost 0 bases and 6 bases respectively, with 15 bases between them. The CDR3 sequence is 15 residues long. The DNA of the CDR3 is TGTGCCAGCAGCGTAGCGGAGGGCGCGACGAATGGCTACACCTTC. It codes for CASSVAEGATNGYTF.

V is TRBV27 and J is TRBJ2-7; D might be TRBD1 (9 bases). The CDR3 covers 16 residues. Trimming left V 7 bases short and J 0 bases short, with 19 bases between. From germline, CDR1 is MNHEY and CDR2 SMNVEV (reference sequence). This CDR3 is CASIPAGDRASYEQYF. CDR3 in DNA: TGTGCCAGCATTCCAGCGGGGGACAGGGCCTCCTACGAGCAGTACTTC.